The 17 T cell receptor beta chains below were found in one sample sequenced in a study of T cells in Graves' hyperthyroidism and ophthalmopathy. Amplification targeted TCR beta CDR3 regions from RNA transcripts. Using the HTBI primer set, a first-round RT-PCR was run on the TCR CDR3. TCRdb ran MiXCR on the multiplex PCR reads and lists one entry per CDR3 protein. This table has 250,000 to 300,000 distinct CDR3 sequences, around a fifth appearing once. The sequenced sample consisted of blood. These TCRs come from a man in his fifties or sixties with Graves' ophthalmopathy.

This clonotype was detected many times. The CDR3 nucleotides read TGTGCCAGCATGGGGGTCCCCGGGGCAGGGGGCCATCAAGAGACCCAGTACTTC. Protein product: CASMGVPGAGGHQETQYF. This chain links TRBV27 with TRBJ2-5, with 8 bases fitting TRBD1. V was clipped by 7 bases and J by 2 bases; unmatched bases: 18. The CDR3 is 18 amino acids. Germline V CDR1 and CDR2: MNHEY, SMNVEV (reference sequence).

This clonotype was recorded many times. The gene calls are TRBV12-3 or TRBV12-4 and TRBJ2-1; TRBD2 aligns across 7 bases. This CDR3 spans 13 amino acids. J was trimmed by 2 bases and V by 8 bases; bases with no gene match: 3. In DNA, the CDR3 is TGTGCCAGCGGCGGGAGTCCCTACAATGAGCAGTTCTTC. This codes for CASGGSPYNEQFF.

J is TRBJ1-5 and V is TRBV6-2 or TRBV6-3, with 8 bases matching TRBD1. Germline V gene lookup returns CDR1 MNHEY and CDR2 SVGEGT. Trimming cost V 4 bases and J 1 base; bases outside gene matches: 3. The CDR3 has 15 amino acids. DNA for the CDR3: TGTGCCAGCAGTTTTGGACAGGGAAGCAATCAGCCCCAGCATTTT. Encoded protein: CASSFGQGSNQPQHF.

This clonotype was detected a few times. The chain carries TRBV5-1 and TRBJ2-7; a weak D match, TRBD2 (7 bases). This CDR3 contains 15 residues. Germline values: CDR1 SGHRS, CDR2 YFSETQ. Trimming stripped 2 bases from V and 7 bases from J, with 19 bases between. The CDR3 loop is CASSLIGGESREQYF. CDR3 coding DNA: TGCGCCAGCAGCTTAATAGGGGGGGAGTCGCGGGAGCAGTACTTC.

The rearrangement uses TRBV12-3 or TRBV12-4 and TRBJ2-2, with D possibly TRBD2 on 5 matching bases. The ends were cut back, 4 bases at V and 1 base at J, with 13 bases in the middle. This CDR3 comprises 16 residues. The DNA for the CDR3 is TGTGCCAGCAGTTATGTCCCGGGGTGGAACACCGGGGAGCTGTTTTTT. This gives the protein CASSYVPGWNTGELFF.

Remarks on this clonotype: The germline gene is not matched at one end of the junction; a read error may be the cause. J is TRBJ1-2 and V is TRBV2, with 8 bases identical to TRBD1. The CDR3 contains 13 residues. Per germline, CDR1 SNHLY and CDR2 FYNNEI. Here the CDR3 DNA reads TGTGCCGGCAGCCCCGACAGGGGAATTGGCTACACCTTC. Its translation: CAGSPDRGIGYTF.

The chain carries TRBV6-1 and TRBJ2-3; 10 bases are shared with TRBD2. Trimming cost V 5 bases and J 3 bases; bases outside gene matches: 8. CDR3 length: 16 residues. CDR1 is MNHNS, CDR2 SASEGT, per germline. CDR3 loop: CASSPKRGGRTDTQYF. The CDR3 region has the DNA TGTGCCAGCAGTCCCAAGCGGGGGGGCAGGACAGATACGCAGTATTTT.

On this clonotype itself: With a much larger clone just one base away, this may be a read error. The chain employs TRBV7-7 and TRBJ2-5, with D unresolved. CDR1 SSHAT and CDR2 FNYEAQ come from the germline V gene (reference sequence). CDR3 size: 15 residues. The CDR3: CASSPGSDPTETQYF. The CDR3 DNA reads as TGTGCTAGCAGTCCTGGGTCCGACCCAACAGAGACCCAGTACTTC.

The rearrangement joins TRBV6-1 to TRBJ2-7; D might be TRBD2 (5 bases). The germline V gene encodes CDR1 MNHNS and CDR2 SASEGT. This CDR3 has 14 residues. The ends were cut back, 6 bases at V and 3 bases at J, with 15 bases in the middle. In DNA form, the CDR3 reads TGTGCCAGCAGACCCACTAGTGGGCTCTACGAGCAGTACTTC. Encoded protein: CASRPTSGLYEQYF.

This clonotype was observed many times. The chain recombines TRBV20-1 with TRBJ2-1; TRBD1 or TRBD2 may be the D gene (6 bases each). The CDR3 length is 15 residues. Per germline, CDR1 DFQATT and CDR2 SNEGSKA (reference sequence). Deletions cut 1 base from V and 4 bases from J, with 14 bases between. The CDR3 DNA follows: TGCAGTGCTAGAGTTAGGACAGCGGGTTACAATGAGCAGTTCTTC. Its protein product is CSARVRTAGYNEQFF.

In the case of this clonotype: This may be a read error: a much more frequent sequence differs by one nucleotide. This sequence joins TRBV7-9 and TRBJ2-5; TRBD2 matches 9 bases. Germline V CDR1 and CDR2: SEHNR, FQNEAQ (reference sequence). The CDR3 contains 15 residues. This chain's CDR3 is CASSLRVAGEETRYF. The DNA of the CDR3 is TGTGCCAGCAGCTTAAGGGTAGCGGGAGAAGAGACCCGGTACTTC.

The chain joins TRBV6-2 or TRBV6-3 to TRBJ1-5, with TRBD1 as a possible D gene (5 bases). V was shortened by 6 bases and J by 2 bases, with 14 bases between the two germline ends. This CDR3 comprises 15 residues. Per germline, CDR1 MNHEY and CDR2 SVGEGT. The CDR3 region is CASRTPQGGNQPQHF. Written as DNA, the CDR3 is TGTGCCAGCAGGACCCCTCAGGGAGGCAATCAGCCCCAGCATTTT.

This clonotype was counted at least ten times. The CDR3 region has the DNA TGTGCCAGCAGCTTAAACAGGAACAATGAGCAGTTCTTC. This translates into CASSLNRNNEQFF. The rearrangement joins TRBV7-8 to TRBJ2-1, with a tentative D call TRBD1 (5 bases). Trimming pared 2 bases from V and 5 bases from J, leaving 7 bases between. The CDR3 sequence is 13 residues long. The germline V gene has CDR1 SGHVS and CDR2 FQNEAQ.

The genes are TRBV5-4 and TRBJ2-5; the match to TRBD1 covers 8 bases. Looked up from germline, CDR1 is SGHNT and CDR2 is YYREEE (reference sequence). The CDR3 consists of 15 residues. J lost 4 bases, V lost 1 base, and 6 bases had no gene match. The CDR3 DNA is TGTGCCAGCAGCTTGTTAGGCAGGGGGCTAGAGACCCAGTACTTC. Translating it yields CASSLLGRGLETQYF.

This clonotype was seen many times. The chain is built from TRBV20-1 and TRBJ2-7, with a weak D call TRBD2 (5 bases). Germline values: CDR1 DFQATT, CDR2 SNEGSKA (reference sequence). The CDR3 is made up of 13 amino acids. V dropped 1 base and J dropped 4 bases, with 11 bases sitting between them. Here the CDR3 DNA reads TGCAGTGCTAGAGGGGGAGCCGAATACGAGCAGTACTTC. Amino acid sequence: CSARGGAEYEQYF.

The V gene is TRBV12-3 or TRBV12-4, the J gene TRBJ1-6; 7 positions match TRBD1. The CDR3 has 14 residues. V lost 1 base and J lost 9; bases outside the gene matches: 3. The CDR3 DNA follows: TGTGCCAGCAGTTTAGTACAGGGGAGTTCACCCCTCCACTTT. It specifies CASSLVQGSSPLHF.

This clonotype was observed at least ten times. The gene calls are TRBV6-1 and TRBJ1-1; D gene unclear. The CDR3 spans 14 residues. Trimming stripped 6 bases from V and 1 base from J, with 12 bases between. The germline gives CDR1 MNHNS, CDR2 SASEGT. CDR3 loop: CASRSTVTNTEAFF. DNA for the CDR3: TGTGCCAGCAGGTCTACAGTTACGAACACTGAAGCTTTCTTT.